This TCR beta chain was obtained from a study of T-cell reconstitution after alpha-beta-depleted transplantation in children. This clonotype was detected a few times. The V end lost 5 bases, the J end lost 4 bases, and 14 bases lay between the germline ends. Germline V lookup: CDR1 SGHVS, CDR2 FQNEAQ. This CDR3 region has 14 residues. Construction of the TCRbeta library involved unique molecular identifiers. TCRdb processed the PCR reads anew with MiXCR; each CDR3 protein has one entry. The sample consists of over 200,000 distinct CDR3 sequences, about 9.2% of them appearing once. The V call is TRBV7-8, the J call TRBJ1-1, with D hard to call. Sequencing used PBMCs from the stem cell graft donor, obtained from the stem cell graft. The clonotype originates from a human donor who donated a stem cell graft to a child with acute lymphoblastic leukemia. CDR3 residues: CASSLQGKGTEAFF. As DNA, the CDR3 is TGTGCCAGCAGCCTACAAGGTAAAGGCACTGAAGCTTTCTTT. Full variable domain (remainder filled in from reference TRBV7-8 and TRBJ1-1): GAGVSQSPRYKVAKRGQDVALRCDPISGHVSLFWYQQALGQGPEFLTYFQNEAQLDKSGLPSDRFFAERPEGSVSTLKIQRTQQEDSAVYLCASSLQGKGTEAFFGQGTRLTVV.